These T cell receptor beta chains were read from a single sample in a study of cytotoxic CD8 clonotypes in ibrutinib-treated CLL. Produced via immunoSEQ multiplex PCR; TCRdb's table is partial and in-frame only. The sample holds approximately 140,000 clones, roughly 80% seen once. Sequenced here: PBMCs, sampled after 12 months of ibrutinib treatment. These receptors all stem from a human donor with chronic lymphocytic leukemia. Both conserved end residues are part of each CDR3. Each record gives: V gene, D gene, J gene, clone size, CDR3 DNA, CDR3 protein. The D gene is left open where the match is weak. Clone size is stated in some rows and not others, as once, few, many or a class when expanded.

V: TRBV6-5
D: .
J: TRBJ2-7
size: .
DNA: TGTGCCAGCAGTTATACCTACATGGGATACGAGCAGTACTTC
CDR3: CASSYTYMGYEQYF

V: TRBV7-2
D: .
J: TRBJ2-7
size: .
DNA: TGTGCCAGCAGTTCGGATCATTCCTACGAGCAGTACTTC
CDR3: CASSSDHSYEQYF

V: TRBV2
D: .
J: TRBJ2-5
size: .
DNA: TGTGCCAGCAGAGAACAGGGTGGGTGGCAAGAGACCCAGTACTTC
CDR3: CASREQGGWQETQYF

V: TRBV9
D: .
J: TRBJ2-7
size: .
DNA: TGTGCCAGCAGCCCCGCGGGCGCCTACGAGCAGTACTTC
CDR3: CASSPAGAYEQYF

V: TRBV30
D: .
J: TRBJ2-1
size: .
DNA: TGTGCCTGTACTATGGCTGGGGCAAACAATGAGCAGTTCTTC
CDR3: CACTMAGANNEQFF

V: TRBV18
D: .
J: TRBJ2-7
size: .
DNA: TGTGCCAGCTCACCACCTGTCCCCACCTACGAGCAGTACTTC
CDR3: CASSPPVPTYEQYF

V: TRBV14
D: TRBD1
J: TRBJ2-7
size: .
DNA: TGTGCCAGCAGCCGTCCGGGACAGCCCTACGAGCAGTACTTC
CDR3: CASSRPGQPYEQYF

V: TRBV14
D: .
J: TRBJ1-1
size: .
DNA: TGTGCCAGCAGCCAAGGCGCGTTCGGGGTGGTCACTGAAGCTTTCTTT
CDR3: CASSQGAFGVVTEAFF

V: TRBV7-3
D: .
J: TRBJ2-1
size: .
DNA: TGTGCCAGCAGCTTTTCAGTTAGCGAGCAGTTCTTC
CDR3: CASSFSVSEQFF

V: TRBV9
D: TRBD2
J: TRBJ2-3
size: .
DNA: TGTGCCAGCAGCGTAGGTAGCGGGAGGGCATTAGATACGCAGTATTTT
CDR3: CASSVGSGRALDTQYF

V: TRBV6-1
D: TRBD1
J: TRBJ1-5
size: few
DNA: TGTGCCAGCTTAATCACAGGGGGCGGGCGACAGCCCCAGCATTTT
CDR3: CASLITGGGRQPQHF

V: TRBV5-1
D: TRBD1
J: TRBJ1-1
size: .
DNA: TGCGCCAGCAGCCCGCAGGGACAGGGGGTCACTGAAGCTTTCTTT
CDR3: CASSPQGQGVTEAFF

V: TRBV28
D: .
J: TRBJ1-3
size: .
DNA: TGTGCCAGCAGCCCCAGAGTCTCTGGAAACACCATATATTTT
CDR3: CASSPRVSGNTIYF

V: TRBV11-2
D: TRBD1
J: TRBJ1-2
size: .
DNA: TGTGCCAGCAGCGGATCAGGGGGCCACTATGGCTACACCTTC
CDR3: CASSGSGGHYGYTF

V: TRBV6-5
D: .
J: TRBJ2-2
size: few
DNA: TGTGCCAGCAGTTACGGGACACAAACCGGGGAGCTGTTTTTT
CDR3: CASSYGTQTGELFF

V: TRBV28
D: .
J: TRBJ2-7
size: .
DNA: TGTGCCAGCAGTCGGAGCTACTACGAGCAGTACTTC
CDR3: CASSRSYYEQYF

V: TRBV2
D: .
J: TRBJ1-4
size: .
DNA: TGTGCCAGCAGGAAGAGGACAGCGAGCAGTGAAAAACTGTTTTTT
CDR3: CASRKRTASSEKLFF

V: TRBV9
D: .
J: TRBJ2-3
size: .
DNA: TGTGCCAGCAGCCCTAGGGGGTCGGACACAGATACGCAGTATTTT
CDR3: CASSPRGSDTDTQYF

V: TRBV7-2
D: TRBD1
J: TRBJ2-1
size: .
DNA: TGTGCCAGCAGCCGGGACAGGGGGGAGTACAATGAGCAGTTCTTC
CDR3: CASSRDRGEYNEQFF

V: TRBV4-1
D: .
J: TRBJ1-5
size: .
DNA: TGCGCCAGCAGCCAAGTGGGGTCACTTGGGCCCCAGCATTTT
CDR3: CASSQVGSLGPQHF

V: TRBV7-8
D: TRBD2
J: TRBJ2-3
size: .
DNA: TGTGCCAGCAGCCGAAAGACTAGCGAGAGCACAGATACGCAGTATTTT
CDR3: CASSRKTSESTDTQYF

V: TRBV28
D: .
J: TRBJ2-7
size: .
DNA: TGTGCCACCACAAACTCCGGGAGCTCCTACGAGCAGTACTTC
CDR3: CATTNSGSSYEQYF

V: TRBV19
D: .
J: TRBJ2-7
size: .
DNA: TGTGCCAGTAGTATCAGGGTCGGACTTGCTGGGGAGCAGTACTTC
CDR3: CASSIRVGLAGEQYF

V: TRBV4-2
D: .
J: TRBJ2-1
size: .
DNA: TGTGCCAGCAGCCAAGAGGGCAATGAGCAGTTCTTC
CDR3: CASSQEGNEQFF

V: TRBV11-1
D: TRBD2
J: TRBJ2-2
size: once
DNA: TGTGCCAGCCGCTCATCTCTAGCGGGACCCCCCGGGGAGCTGTTTTTT
CDR3: CASRSSLAGPPGELFF

V: TRBV5-1
D: .
J: TRBJ2-1
size: .
DNA: TGCGCCAGCAGCTTCGGGACCGCTGCCTACAATGAGCAGTTCTTC
CDR3: CASSFGTAAYNEQFF

V: TRBV29-1
D: .
J: TRBJ2-7
size: few
DNA: TGCAGCGTTGAATTTGCTAGCGCCAACTACGAGCAGTACTTC
CDR3: CSVEFASANYEQYF

V: TRBV28
D: .
J: TRBJ2-3
size: .
DNA: TGTGCCAGTAAGTTACCGGGCACAGATACGCAGTATTTT
CDR3: CASKLPGTDTQYF

V: TRBV11-2
D: TRBD2
J: TRBJ2-1
size: .
DNA: TGTGCCAGCAGCTCCATGAGCGGGGGGGCCTTCAGGGAGCAGTTCTTC
CDR3: CASSSMSGGAFREQFF

V: TRBV5-4
D: .
J: TRBJ2-3
size: .
DNA: TGTGCCAGTAGAACAGGGTCTAGCACAGATACGCAGTATTTT
CDR3: CASRTGSSTDTQYF

V: TRBV5-1
D: .
J: TRBJ2-7
size: .
DNA: TGCGCCAGCAGCTTGGCCTCGGGTACCTACGAGCAGTACTTC
CDR3: CASSLASGTYEQYF

V: TRBV2
D: .
J: TRBJ2-7
size: .
DNA: TGTGCCAGCATAGATTGGGCCTACGAGCAGTACTTC
CDR3: CASIDWAYEQYF

V: TRBV7-9
D: .
J: TRBJ2-2
size: .
DNA: TGTGCCAGCAGCTTAGGCGCAGGTGGGGAGCTGTTTTTT
CDR3: CASSLGAGGELFF

V: TRBV7-2
D: .
J: TRBJ2-5
size: once
DNA: TGTGCCAGCAGCTTAGAACAGGGCCAAGAGACCCAGTACTTC
CDR3: CASSLEQGQETQYF

V: TRBV9
D: TRBD2
J: TRBJ2-3
size: .
DNA: TGTGCCAGCAGCGTAGGGTTGGCGGGAGAGGGGAATACGCAGTATTTT
CDR3: CASSVGLAGEGNTQYF

V: TRBV28
D: .
J: TRBJ1-2
size: .
DNA: TGTGCCAGCAGTTTGTTAACAGATTATGGCTACACCTTC
CDR3: CASSLLTDYGYTF

V: TRBV7-9
D: .
J: TRBJ2-5
size: .
DNA: TGTGCCAGCAGCCTGGTGGGGATCACAGGAGAGACCCAGTACTTC
CDR3: CASSLVGITGETQYF

V: TRBV18
D: .
J: TRBJ2-2
size: .
DNA: TGTGCCGGCTCGACCGGGGAGCGAGCGAACACCGGGGAGCTGTTTTTT
CDR3: CAGSTGERANTGELFF

V: TRBV28
D: .
J: TRBJ1-2
size: few
DNA: TGTGCCAGCAGTCTTGACAGCCTTTCTGGCTACACCTTC
CDR3: CASSLDSLSGYTF

V: TRBV6-9
D: .
J: TRBJ2-7
size: .
DNA: TGTGCCAGCAGCCCTTTGGGGTACAAGGGGGACGAGCAGTACTTC
CDR3: CASSPLGYKGDEQYF

V: TRBV23-1
D: .
J: TRBJ1-5
size: .
DNA: TGCGCCAGCAGTCAATCGGGGCCGCCCTATCAGCCCCAGCATTTT
CDR3: CASSQSGPPYQPQHF

V: TRBV18
D: TRBD2
J: TRBJ2-1
size: .
DNA: TGTGCCAGCTCACCAAAATTAGCGGGGGGCTACAATGAGCAGTTCTTC
CDR3: CASSPKLAGGYNEQFF

V: TRBV7-2
D: .
J: TRBJ1-5
size: once
DNA: TGTGCCAGCAGCTTACGTGAGCAAAATCAGCCCCAGCATTTT
CDR3: CASSLREQNQPQHF

V: TRBV11-2
D: .
J: TRBJ1-1
size: .
DNA: TGTGCCAGCAGGCCAGGGGTTGGGAACACTGAAGCTTTCTTT
CDR3: CASRPGVGNTEAFF

V: TRBV6-5
D: TRBD1
J: TRBJ1-1
size: .
DNA: TGTGCCAGCAGTTACCAGACAGGGACTGAAGCTTTCTTT
CDR3: CASSYQTGTEAFF

V: TRBV4-1
D: TRBD2
J: TRBJ2-1
size: .
DNA: TGCGCCAGCAGCCATACATACTCAGCGGGAAATGAGCAGTTCTTC
CDR3: CASSHTYSAGNEQFF

V: TRBV5-4
D: .
J: TRBJ2-1
size: .
DNA: TGTGCCAGCAGCTTGCGAGGGGGTTCCTACAATGAGCAGTTCTTC
CDR3: CASSLRGGSYNEQFF

V: TRBV19
D: .
J: TRBJ2-1
size: .
DNA: TGTGCCACAACCGAGCAGAGCTCCTACAATGAGCAGTTCTTC
CDR3: CATTEQSSYNEQFF

V: TRBV28
D: .
J: TRBJ2-2
size: .
DNA: TGTGCCAGCACTCCCTCCGGGGCCCTCGCGAACACCGGGGAGCTGTTTTTT
CDR3: CASTPSGALANTGELFF

V: TRBV6-5
D: .
J: TRBJ1-5
size: .
DNA: TGTGCCAGCAGTTGGGGGGGAAATCAGCCCCAGCATTTT
CDR3: CASSWGGNQPQHF

V: TRBV28
D: TRBD1
J: TRBJ1-1
size: .
DNA: TGTGCCAGCAGTCCGACAGGGGGCAACACTGAAGCTTTCTTT
CDR3: CASSPTGGNTEAFF

V: TRBV7-2
D: TRBD2
J: TRBJ2-3
size: .
DNA: TGTGCCAGCAGCTTTGCGGGGGGCGGACTATATACGCAGTATTTT
CDR3: CASSFAGGGLYTQYF

V: TRBV9
D: .
J: TRBJ1-6
size: once
DNA: TGTGCCAGCAGCGTAGAACAGGCTCCCAATTCACCCCTCCACTTT
CDR3: CASSVEQAPNSPLHF

V: TRBV28
D: .
J: TRBJ1-5
size: .
DNA: TGTGCCAGCAGTTTGGCCATCCCAAGCAATCAGCCCCAGCATTTT
CDR3: CASSLAIPSNQPQHF